This is a list of T cell receptor beta chains from one sample in a study of blood T cell repertoires in COVID-19. Generated by immunoSEQ multiplex PCR, the TCRdb table keeps only in-frame clones and is missing some. The sample consists of a few hundred thousand clones, 90% of them appearing once. Sequencing was done on a sample of PBMCs or T cells enriched from blood (not recorded which). These receptors all stem from a man between 18 and 35 years old who had recovered from COVID-19. Both conserved end residues are part of each CDR3. The order of the fields is CDR3 DNA, CDR3 protein, V gene, D gene, clone size, J gene. D genes are given only for firm matches. Size is omitted from some rows. Given values are once, few, many or a class for expanded clones.

DNA: TGTGCCAGCAGAAAACGAGAGATCTCCTACAATGAGCAGTTCTTC
CDR3: CASRKREISYNEQFF
V: TRBV2
D: -
size: once
J: TRBJ2-1

DNA: TGTGCCAGCGGGGACCAGGGGAACTATGGCTACACCTTC
CDR3: CASGDQGNYGYTF
V: TRBV28
D: -
size: once
J: TRBJ1-2

DNA: TGCGCCAGCAGCCGGAACAGGGGGCACGGTGAAGCTTTCTTT
CDR3: CASSRNRGHGEAFF
V: TRBV5-1
D: TRBD1
size: -
J: TRBJ1-1

DNA: TGTGCCATCAGTGATTCTGGGGGCATCGGAAACACCATATATTTT
CDR3: CAISDSGGIGNTIYF
V: TRBV10-3
D: -
size: -
J: TRBJ1-3

DNA: TGTGCCAGTAGTTGGCGCGGTCAGATCGGCACCTTC
CDR3: CASSWRGQIGTF
V: TRBV19
D: -
size: -
J: TRBJ1-2

DNA: TGTGCCAGCATGATGGCTACAGTACCTAATGAAAAACTGTTTTTT
CDR3: CASMMATVPNEKLFF
V: TRBV6-5
D: -
size: -
J: TRBJ1-4

DNA: TGTGCCAGCAGCTTAACCCGCGGGGGGAATGAGCAGTTCTTC
CDR3: CASSLTRGGNEQFF
V: TRBV7-3
D: TRBD2
size: once
J: TRBJ2-1

DNA: TGTGCCATCAGCCCCGGGACTAACAAAAACAATGAGCAGTTCTTC
CDR3: CAISPGTNKNNEQFF
V: TRBV10-3
D: TRBD2
size: -
J: TRBJ2-1

DNA: TGTGCCAGCAGCCCCGGGACTAGCGGGGACCTTGAGCAGTACTTC
CDR3: CASSPGTSGDLEQYF
V: TRBV5-5
D: TRBD2
size: -
J: TRBJ2-7

DNA: TGTGCCAGCAGCGTGACTCTGCCTATGGACAATGAGCAGTTCTTC
CDR3: CASSVTLPMDNEQFF
V: TRBV9
D: -
size: -
J: TRBJ2-1

DNA: TGTGCCAGCAGTTTTCGGAACTATGGCTACACCTTC
CDR3: CASSFRNYGYTF
V: TRBV28
D: -
size: -
J: TRBJ1-2

DNA: TGTGCCAGCAGCGTAAGACTAGCGGGACAAGAGACCCAGTACTTC
CDR3: CASSVRLAGQETQYF
V: TRBV5-4
D: TRBD2
size: -
J: TRBJ2-5

DNA: TGTGCCTGGAGTGTACAAACAGCCAGCTACAATGAGCAGTTCTTC
CDR3: CAWSVQTASYNEQFF
V: TRBV30
D: -
size: -
J: TRBJ2-1

DNA: TGTGCCAGCAGGGCACAGGGGGACACTGAAGCTTTCTTT
CDR3: CASRAQGDTEAFF
V: TRBV6-5
D: TRBD1
size: -
J: TRBJ1-1

DNA: TGCAGCGTGACAGAGAACACCGGGGAGCTGTTTTTT
CDR3: CSVTENTGELFF
V: TRBV29-1
D: -
size: -
J: TRBJ2-2

DNA: TGTGCCAGCAGCGTACAGTCCTCTGGCACAGATACGCAGTATTTT
CDR3: CASSVQSSGTDTQYF
V: TRBV9
D: -
size: -
J: TRBJ2-3

DNA: TGTGCCACCCCGGGACAGGCAACCTACGAGCAGTACTTC
CDR3: CATPGQATYEQYF
V: TRBV19
D: TRBD1
size: -
J: TRBJ2-7

DNA: TGTGCCAGCAGCAGAGGGAGGAGCTCCTACAATGAGCAGTTCTTC
CDR3: CASSRGRSSYNEQFF
V: TRBV7-3
D: -
size: -
J: TRBJ2-1

DNA: TGTGCCAGCAGCTTGGGTTATCGCTCGAGCGGGGGGGCAAATGAGCAGTTCTTC
CDR3: CASSLGYRSSGGANEQFF
V: TRBV11-3
D: TRBD2
size: -
J: TRBJ2-1

DNA: TGTGCCAGTAGCGCCCCCGGGGATGAGCAGTTCTTC
CDR3: CASSAPGDEQFF
V: TRBV19
D: -
size: once
J: TRBJ2-1

DNA: TGTGCCAGCAGTGGGGGCCGCCTGAACACTGAAGCTTTCTTT
CDR3: CASSGGRLNTEAFF
V: TRBV2
D: -
size: once
J: TRBJ1-1

DNA: TGTGCCAGCACCCTGACAGGTTTTGGGGCCAACGTCCTGACTTTC
CDR3: CASTLTGFGANVLTF
V: TRBV3-1/TRBV3-2
D: -
size: -
J: TRBJ2-6

DNA: TGCGCCAGCAGTGTGGGAGGGAGCTCCTACGAGCAGTACTTC
CDR3: CASSVGGSSYEQYF
V: TRBV5-1
D: TRBD2
size: -
J: TRBJ2-7

DNA: TGCGCCAGCAGCCAAGACCATCCGGTAAACACTGAAGCTTTCTTT
CDR3: CASSQDHPVNTEAFF
V: TRBV4-1
D: -
size: few
J: TRBJ1-1

DNA: TGCGCCAGCAGGGCCGGGACTAGCAGAACCTACGAGCAGTACTTC
CDR3: CASRAGTSRTYEQYF
V: TRBV5-1
D: TRBD2
size: -
J: TRBJ2-7

DNA: TGTGCCAGCAGCTTCCGGACAGGGGGGCCTGGCTACACCTTC
CDR3: CASSFRTGGPGYTF
V: TRBV7-2
D: TRBD1
size: -
J: TRBJ1-2

DNA: TGTGCCAGCAGCGAGACAGGTTCCCCCAAATACGAGCAGTACTTC
CDR3: CASSETGSPKYEQYF
V: TRBV7-9
D: -
size: -
J: TRBJ2-7

DNA: TGTGCCTGCTCGACAGGGGACTTCTATGGCTACACCTTC
CDR3: CACSTGDFYGYTF
V: TRBV30
D: TRBD1
size: -
J: TRBJ1-2

DNA: TGTGCCAGCACCTCGGCAGCGGGACTCAACTATGGCTACACCTTC
CDR3: CASTSAAGLNYGYTF
V: TRBV28
D: -
size: -
J: TRBJ1-2

DNA: TGTGCCAGTAGTATGGGGCAGCCAGGGATCACTGAAGCTTTCTTT
CDR3: CASSMGQPGITEAFF
V: TRBV19
D: -
size: few
J: TRBJ1-1

DNA: TGTGCCAGCAGCCCTCGGAAGTTAGCGGGAGAAAGTGAGCAGTTCTTC
CDR3: CASSPRKLAGESEQFF
V: TRBV27
D: TRBD2
size: once
J: TRBJ2-1

DNA: TGTGCCAGCAGTTTGGGGACAGGTCCTAACACCTTC
CDR3: CASSLGTGPNTF
V: TRBV12-3/TRBV12-4
D: TRBD1
size: -
J: TRBJ1-2

DNA: TGTGCCAGCAGCACGGGACAACTAAATTCACCCCTCCACTTT
CDR3: CASSTGQLNSPLHF
V: TRBV5-8
D: -
size: -
J: TRBJ1-6

DNA: TGTGCCAGCAGCCCAACGACTGGTAACTATGGCTACACCTTC
CDR3: CASSPTTGNYGYTF
V: TRBV7-2
D: -
size: -
J: TRBJ1-2

DNA: TGTGCCAGCAGTATCCGGGAGGTGGCTTCACCCCTCCACTTT
CDR3: CASSIREVASPLHF
V: TRBV2
D: -
size: -
J: TRBJ1-6

DNA: TGTGCCAGCAGCAGGGCGGGGAGCACAGATACGCAGTATTTT
CDR3: CASSRAGSTDTQYF
V: TRBV9
D: -
size: -
J: TRBJ2-3

DNA: TGCGCCAGCAGTGAGTCGGGGGGACTTAACACTGAAGCTTTCTTT
CDR3: CASSESGGLNTEAFF
V: TRBV10-2
D: -
size: -
J: TRBJ1-1

DNA: TGTGCCAGCAGCACCATAAAAGGGACAGGATCTGGGGCCAACGTCCTGACTTTC
CDR3: CASSTIKGTGSGANVLTF
V: TRBV11-2
D: TRBD1
size: -
J: TRBJ2-6

DNA: TGTGCCAGTAGTATGACGGACAGATCTAATGAAAAACTGTTTTTT
CDR3: CASSMTDRSNEKLFF
V: TRBV19
D: -
size: -
J: TRBJ1-4

DNA: TGCGCCAGCAGCTTGGCTCGGTACCGCGTGACTAATGAAAAACTGTTTTTT
CDR3: CASSLARYRVTNEKLFF
V: TRBV5-1
D: -
size: -
J: TRBJ1-4

DNA: TGTGCCAGCAGCCCGTTGGCGGGTTCGGCGTCCTACGAGCAGTACTTC
CDR3: CASSPLAGSASYEQYF
V: TRBV5-4
D: -
size: -
J: TRBJ2-7